This TCR beta chain was sequenced in a study of blood T cell repertoires in COVID-19. This table comes from immunoSEQ multiplex PCR, and its TCRdb copy is limited to in-frame clones, with some not included. The repertoire holds approximately 110,000 clones, with roughly 88% as singletons. The sample consisted of peripheral blood. The sequence came from a woman between 65 and 79 years old with acute or convalescent COVID-19.

The CDR3 nucleotides are TGTGCCAGCAGCTTAGAGCAGGGCTACGAGCAGTACTTC. Protein product: CASSLEQGYEQYF. V is TRBV7-7 and J is TRBJ2-7, with a tentative D call TRBD1 (5 bases). The CDR3 loop spans 13 amino acids. Looked up from germline, CDR1 is SSHAT and CDR2 is FNYEAQ (reference sequence). Trimming cost V 1 base and J 3 bases, with 7 bases left between them.